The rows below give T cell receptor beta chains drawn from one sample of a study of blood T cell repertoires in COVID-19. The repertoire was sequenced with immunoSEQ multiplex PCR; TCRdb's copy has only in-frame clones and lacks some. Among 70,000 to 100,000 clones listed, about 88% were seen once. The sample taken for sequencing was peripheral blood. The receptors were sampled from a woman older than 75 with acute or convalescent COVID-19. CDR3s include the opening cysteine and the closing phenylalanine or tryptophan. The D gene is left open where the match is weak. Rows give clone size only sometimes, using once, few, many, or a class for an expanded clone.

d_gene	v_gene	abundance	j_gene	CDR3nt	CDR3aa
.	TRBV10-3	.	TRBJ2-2	TGTGCCATCAGTCCCCGGGAACCAAACACCGGGGAGCTGTTTTTT	CAISPREPNTGELFF
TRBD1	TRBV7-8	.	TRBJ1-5	TGTGCCAGCACCTTATCTTTACAGGGGAATCAGCCCCAGCATTTT	CASTLSLQGNQPQHF
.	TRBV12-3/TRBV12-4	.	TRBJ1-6	TGTGCCAGCGGACAAGTACCCGATTCACCCCTCCACTTT	CASGQVPDSPLHF
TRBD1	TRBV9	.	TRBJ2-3	TGTGCAACCGGGACAGGGAGCACAGATACGCAGTATTTT	CATGTGSTDTQYF
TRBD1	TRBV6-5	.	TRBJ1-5	TGTGCCAGCAGTTACGGGGACAGGGAAAATCAGCCCCAGCATTTT	CASSYGDRENQPQHF
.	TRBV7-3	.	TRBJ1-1	TGTGCCAGCAGCTTAAAGGCGGCGGGTGAGGCTTTCTTT	CASSLKAAGEAFF
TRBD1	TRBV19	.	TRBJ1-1	TGTGCCAGTAGTATGACAGGGGGCATGACTGAAGCTTTCTTT	CASSMTGGMTEAFF
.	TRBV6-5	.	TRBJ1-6	TGTGCCAGCAGTAAGGCGGGTTATAATTCACCCCTCCACTTT	CASSKAGYNSPLHF
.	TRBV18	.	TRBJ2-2	TGTGCCAGCTCACCTTTACAGGGGAACACCGGGGAGCTGTTTTTT	CASSPLQGNTGELFF
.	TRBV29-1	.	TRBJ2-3	TGCAGCGTTTCCCCCCCGGGGGGCTCGGTGGGGGATACGCAGTATTTT	CSVSPPGGSVGDTQYF
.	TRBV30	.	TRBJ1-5	TGTGCCTGGAGTGTGGACATGCCCTGGGGCAATCAGCCCCAGCATTTT	CAWSVDMPWGNQPQHF
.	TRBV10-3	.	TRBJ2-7	TGTGCCATCAGTGACAGAGGCTACGAGCAGTACTTC	CAISDRGYEQYF
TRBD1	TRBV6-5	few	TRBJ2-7	TGTGCCAGCAGCGATGGGACAGGGGCCTCCGAGCAGTACTTC	CASSDGTGASEQYF
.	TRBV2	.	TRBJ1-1	TGTGCCAGCAGTTACACGACAGAGAACACTGAAGCTTTCTTT	CASSYTTENTEAFF
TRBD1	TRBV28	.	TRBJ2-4	TGTGCCAGCAGTTTCCTGGACAGGGGGGAATTAAACATTCAGTACTTC	CASSFLDRGELNIQYF
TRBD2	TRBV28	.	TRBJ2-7	TGTGCCAGCCGTGCCGGGGGGGTCGCCTACGAGCAGTACTTC	CASRAGGVAYEQYF
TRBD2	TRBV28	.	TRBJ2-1	TGTGCCAGCAGCCTTCTTGGCGGAGCGGGGCACAATGAGCAGTTCTTC	CASSLLGGAGHNEQFF
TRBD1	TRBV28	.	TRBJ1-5	TGTGCCAGCAGCCCCCCAGGGGGGCCCCAGCATTTT	CASSPPGGPQHF
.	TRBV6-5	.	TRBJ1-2	TGTGCCAGCAGTTACTCTTGGGGGCTCTACACCTTC	CASSYSWGLYTF
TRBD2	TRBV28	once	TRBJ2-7	TGTGCCAGCAGGCCCCGGACTAGCGGGACTAACAAGCAGTACTTC	CASRPRTSGTNKQYF
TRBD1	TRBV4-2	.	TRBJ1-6	TGTGCCAGCAGCCCATCCCGGACAGGCTCAAATTCACCCCTCCACTTT	CASSPSRTGSNSPLHF
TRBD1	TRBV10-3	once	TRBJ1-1	TGTGCCATCAGTGAGTCCGGCGGGGACAGGGCCACTGAAGCTTTCTTT	CAISESGGDRATEAFF
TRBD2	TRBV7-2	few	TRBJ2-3	TGTGCCAGCAGCATCCCGGGACTAGCGGGGGGGCCAAGCACAGATACGCAGTATTTT	CASSIPGLAGGPSTDTQYF
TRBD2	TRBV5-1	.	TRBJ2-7	TGCGCCAGCAGCCCTCGGGGGGGAACCTACGAGCAGTACTTC	CASSPRGGTYEQYF
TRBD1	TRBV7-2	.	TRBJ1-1	TGTGCCAGCAGCTTACCACAGGGGAGCACTGAAGCTTTCTTT	CASSLPQGSTEAFF
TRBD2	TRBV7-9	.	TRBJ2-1	TGTGCCAGCAGCTTATCTCTAGCGGGCTCCTACAATGAGCAGTTCTTC	CASSLSLAGSYNEQFF
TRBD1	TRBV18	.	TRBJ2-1	TGTGCCAGCTCACCAGTTACAGGGGGCTACAATGAGCAGTTCTTC	CASSPVTGGYNEQFF
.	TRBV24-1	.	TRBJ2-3	TGTGCCACCAGTGACAGCACGACTGGCGGTACGCAGTATTTT	CATSDSTTGGTQYF
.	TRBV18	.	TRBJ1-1	TGTGCCAGCTCACCACTGAGGGGGACTGAAGCTTTCTTT	CASSPLRGTEAFF
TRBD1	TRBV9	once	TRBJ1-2	TGTGCCAGCAGCGTAGGCGGACAGGGGGCGCGGGGCTACACCTTC	CASSVGGQGARGYTF
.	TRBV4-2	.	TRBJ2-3	TGTGCCAGCAGCCGTTTTAGGGGGATGACTAGCACAGATACGCAGTATTTT	CASSRFRGMTSTDTQYF
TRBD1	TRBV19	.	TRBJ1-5	TGTGCCAGTAGACAGGGGGGAGGCAATCAGCCCCAGCATTTT	CASRQGGGNQPQHF
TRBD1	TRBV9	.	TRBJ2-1	TGTGCCAGCAGCGCGGGACAGGTCCAGTACAATGAGCAGTTCTTC	CASSAGQVQYNEQFF
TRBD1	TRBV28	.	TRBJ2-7	TGTGCCAGCAGTTATGGAACAGGGGGCTACGAGCAGTACTTC	CASSYGTGGYEQYF
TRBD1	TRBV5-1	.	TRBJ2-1	TGCGCCAGCAGCTTGCACGGACAGGGGAGCTCCTACAATGAGCAGTTCTTC	CASSLHGQGSSYNEQFF
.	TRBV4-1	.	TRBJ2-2	TGCGCCAGCAGCCAAGAGACAACAGGGTTGGTTGCCGGGGAGCTGTTTTTT	CASSQETTGLVAGELFF
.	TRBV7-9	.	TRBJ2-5	TGTGCCAGCAGCTTACACGGACTGCTATCGGCCCAGTACTTC	CASSLHGLLSAQYF
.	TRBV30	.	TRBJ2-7	TGTGCCTGGAGTGTTCGCGGGAGAGGGGGAGGTGAGCAGTACTTC	CAWSVRGRGGGEQYF
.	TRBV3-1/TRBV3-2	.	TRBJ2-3	TGTGCCAGCAGCCAAGCCGGAGATACGCAGTATTTT	CASSQAGDTQYF
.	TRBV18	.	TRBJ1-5	TGTGCCAGCTCACCGGGACTTCAGAATCAGCCCCAGCATTTT	CASSPGLQNQPQHF
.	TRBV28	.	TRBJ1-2	TGTGCCAGCAGTACCACTGCTAACTATGGCTACACCTTC	CASSTTANYGYTF
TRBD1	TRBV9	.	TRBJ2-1	TGTGCCAGCAGCTTTAAGACAGGGATATCCTACAATGAGCAGTTCTTC	CASSFKTGISYNEQFF
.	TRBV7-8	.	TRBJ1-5	TGTGCCAGCAGCCCAAGGGGCGTCGGCAATCAGCCCCAGCATTTT	CASSPRGVGNQPQHF
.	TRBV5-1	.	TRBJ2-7	TGCGCCACCTTGGTCCGGGATGTCTTCTACGAGCAGTACTTC	CATLVRDVFYEQYF
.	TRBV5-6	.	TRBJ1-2	TGTGCCAGCAGTCCCCCGGGAACGGGCTATGGCTACACCTTC	CASSPPGTGYGYTF
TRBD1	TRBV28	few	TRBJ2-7	TGTGCCAGCAGTTCGTCCGAGACAGGGTCCCTCGAGCAGTACTTC	CASSSSETGSLEQYF
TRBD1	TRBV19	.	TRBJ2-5	TGTGCCAGCTCCGGGACAGCGCTCCAAGAGACCCAGTACTTC	CASSGTALQETQYF
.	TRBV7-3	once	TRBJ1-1	TGTGCCAGCAGCTTATGGAGGCCCTTGGGCACTGAAGCTTTCTTT	CASSLWRPLGTEAFF
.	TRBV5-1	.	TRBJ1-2	TGCGCCAGCAGCCCCGGAGCCGGAGGCTATGGCTACACCTTC	CASSPGAGGYGYTF
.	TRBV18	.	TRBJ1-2	TGTGCCAGCTCACTCAAAACGGGGGTTGGTGGCTACACCTTC	CASSLKTGVGGYTF
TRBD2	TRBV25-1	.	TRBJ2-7	TGTGCCAGCAGGACCCCGGGACTAGCTTTCTACGAGCAGTACTTC	CASRTPGLAFYEQYF
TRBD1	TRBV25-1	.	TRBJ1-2	TGTGCCAGCAGTTCGACAGGGACCTATGGCTACACCTTC	CASSSTGTYGYTF
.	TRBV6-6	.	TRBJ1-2	TGTGCCAGCAGTTACTCGGCGAAGGGGGACTATGGCTACACCTTC	CASSYSAKGDYGYTF
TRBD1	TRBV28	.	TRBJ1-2	TGTGCCAGCAGTTCGGGACAGGGTAGCTACACCTTC	CASSSGQGSYTF
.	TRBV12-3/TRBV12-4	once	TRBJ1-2	TGTGCCAGCAGCCGAACAGGGAACTATGGCTACACCTTC	CASSRTGNYGYTF
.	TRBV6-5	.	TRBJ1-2	TGTGCCAGCCACCCGAATCGACAGTCAGGCTATGGCTACACCTTC	CASHPNRQSGYGYTF
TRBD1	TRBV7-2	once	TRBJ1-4	TGTGCCAGCAGCTTACAGGGGGCGGATGAAAAACTGTTTTTT	CASSLQGADEKLFF